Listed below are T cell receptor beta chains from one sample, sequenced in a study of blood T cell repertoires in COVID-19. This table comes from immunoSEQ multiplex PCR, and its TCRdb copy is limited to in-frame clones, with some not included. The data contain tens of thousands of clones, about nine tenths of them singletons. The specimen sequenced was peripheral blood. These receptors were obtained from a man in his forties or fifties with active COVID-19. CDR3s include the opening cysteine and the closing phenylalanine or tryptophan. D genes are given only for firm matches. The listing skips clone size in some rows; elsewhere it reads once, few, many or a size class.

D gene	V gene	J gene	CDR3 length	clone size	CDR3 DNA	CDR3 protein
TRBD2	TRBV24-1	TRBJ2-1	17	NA	TGTGCCACCAGTGACTTGACTAGCGGGGGCTTTAACAATGAGCAGTTCTTC	CATSDLTSGGFNNEQFF
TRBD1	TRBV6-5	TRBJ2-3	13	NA	TGTGCCAGCAGTAGGACAGGAACGGATACGCAGTATTTT	CASSRTGTDTQYF
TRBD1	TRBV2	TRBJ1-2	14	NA	TGTGCCAGCAGTTATAACAGGGGTAGCTATGGCTACACCTTC	CASSYNRGSYGYTF
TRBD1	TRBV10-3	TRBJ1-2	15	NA	TGTGCCATCAGCCGCGGACAGGGCGATAACTATGGCTACACCTTC	CAISRGQGDNYGYTF
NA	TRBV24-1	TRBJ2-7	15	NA	TGTGCCACCAGTTCTCGCCTTACAGGGCCCCACGAGCAGTACTTC	CATSSRLTGPHEQYF
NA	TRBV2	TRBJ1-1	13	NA	TGTGCCAGCAGTGTAGTAATGGACACTGAAGCTTTCTTT	CASSVVMDTEAFF
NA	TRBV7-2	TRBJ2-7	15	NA	TGTGCCAGCAGCTTAGGCCCCACAGGGTCCTACGAGCAGTACTTC	CASSLGPTGSYEQYF
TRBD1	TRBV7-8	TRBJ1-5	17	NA	TGTGCCAGCAGCTTCTTCGCCGGGACAGCAGGTGGTCAGCCCCAGCATTTT	CASSFFAGTAGGQPQHF
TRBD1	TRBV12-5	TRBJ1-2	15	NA	TGTGCTAGTGGTTTGGACGGGACAGGGGACTATGGCTACACCTTC	CASGLDGTGDYGYTF
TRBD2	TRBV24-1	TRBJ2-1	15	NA	TGTGCCACCAGTGAGGCTAGCGGGGGTAGCGATGAGCAGTTCTTC	CATSEASGGSDEQFF
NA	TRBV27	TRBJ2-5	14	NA	TGTGCCAGCAGTTTTGAGTCGTACCAAGAGACCCAGTACTTC	CASSFESYQETQYF
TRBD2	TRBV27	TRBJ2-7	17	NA	TGTGCCAGCAGTTTATTTCAGGGAGCTAGCGGGAGGTACGAGCAGTACTTC	CASSLFQGASGRYEQYF
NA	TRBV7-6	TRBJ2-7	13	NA	TGTGCCAGCAGTTCCTATATGACCTACGAGCAGTACTTC	CASSSYMTYEQYF
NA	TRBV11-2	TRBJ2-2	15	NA	TGTGCCAGCAGCCCCCCGAGGGTAGGAACCGGGGAGCTGTTTTTT	CASSPPRVGTGELFF
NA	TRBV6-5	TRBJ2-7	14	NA	TGTGCCAGCAGTCGTGTGGACGGGACCTACGAGCAGTACTTC	CASSRVDGTYEQYF
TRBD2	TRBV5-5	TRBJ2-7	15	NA	TGTGCCAGCAGCTTGGCGACTAGCGGGAGGGGAGAGCAGTACTTC	CASSLATSGRGEQYF
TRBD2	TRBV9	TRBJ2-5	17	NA	TGTGCCAGCAGCCCACAGGCCCCGGGACTAGCTGGAGAGACCCAGTACTTC	CASSPQAPGLAGETQYF
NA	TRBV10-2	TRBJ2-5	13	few	TGCGCCAGCAAATTACAGGGGGGGGAGACCCAGTACTTC	CASKLQGGETQYF
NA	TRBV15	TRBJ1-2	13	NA	TGTGCCACCAGTGACGGGGCTAACTATGGCTACACCTTC	CATSDGANYGYTF
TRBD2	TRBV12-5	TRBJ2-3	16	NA	TGTGCTAGTGGTACAGGACTAGCGCGGTCGGGGGATACGCAGTATTTT	CASGTGLARSGDTQYF
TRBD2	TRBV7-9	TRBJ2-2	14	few	TGTGCCAGCAGCTGGGTCCGGGAGGCCGGGGAGCTGTTTTTT	CASSWVREAGELFF
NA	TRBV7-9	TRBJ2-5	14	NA	TGTGCCAGCAGCACACTACAGGGCCGGGAGACCCAGTACTTC	CASSTLQGRETQYF
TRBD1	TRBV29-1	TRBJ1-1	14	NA	TGCAGCGTTGACCCCGGGGACAGTGGCACTGAAGCTTTCTTT	CSVDPGDSGTEAFF
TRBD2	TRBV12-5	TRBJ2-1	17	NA	TGTGCTAGTGGTTTAGGTCGGTACCGGGAGGGCCGCAATGAGCAGTTCTTC	CASGLGRYREGRNEQFF
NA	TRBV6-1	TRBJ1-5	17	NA	TGTGCCAGCAGTGAAAGAGGGGGTAGGTTAAGCAATCAGCCCCAGCATTTT	CASSERGGRLSNQPQHF
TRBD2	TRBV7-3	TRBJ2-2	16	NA	TGTGCCAGCAGCTCGTTCGCGGGAGCCAACACCGGGGAGCTGTTTTTT	CASSSFAGANTGELFF
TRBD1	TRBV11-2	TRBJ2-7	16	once	TGTGCCAGCAGCTTCCTAAGGGACAGGGCTACCTACGAGCAGTACTTC	CASSFLRDRATYEQYF
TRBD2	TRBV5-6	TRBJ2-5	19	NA	TGTGCCAGCAGCTCAACAGGGACTAGCGGGAGTCCCCACCAAGAGACCCAGTACTTC	CASSSTGTSGSPHQETQYF
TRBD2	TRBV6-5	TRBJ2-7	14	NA	TGTGCCAGCACCGGACTAGCGGGGCCCTACGAGCAGTACTTC	CASTGLAGPYEQYF
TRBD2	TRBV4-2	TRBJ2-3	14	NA	TGTGCCGGCTCGGGGGGGGGAAGCACAGATACGCAGTATTTT	CAGSGGGSTDTQYF
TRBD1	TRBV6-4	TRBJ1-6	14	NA	TGTGCCAGCAGTCCGACAGGGCCCAATTCACCCCTCCACTTT	CASSPTGPNSPLHF
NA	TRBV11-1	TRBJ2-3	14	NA	TGTGCCAGCAGCTTCCCCGGACTTACAGATACGCAGTATTTT	CASSFPGLTDTQYF
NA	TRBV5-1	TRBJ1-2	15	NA	TGCGCCAGCAGCTCGGCTTCCGGGGGGCGCGATGGCTACACCTTC	CASSSASGGRDGYTF
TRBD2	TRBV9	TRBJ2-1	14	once	TGTGCCAGCAGCAAATCGGGAGGGCCGGGTGAGCAGTTCTTC	CASSKSGGPGEQFF
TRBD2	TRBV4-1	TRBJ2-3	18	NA	TGCGCCAGCAGCGGCCGCGAAAGGGGACTAGCGGGTACAGATACGCAGTATTTT	CASSGRERGLAGTDTQYF
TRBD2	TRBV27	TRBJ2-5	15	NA	TGTGCCAGCAGTTTATTTAGCGGGGGGCTGCAGACCCAGTACTTC	CASSLFSGGLQTQYF
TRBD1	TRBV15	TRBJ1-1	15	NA	TGTGCCACCAGCAGAGGCAGGGGGAATGAAGATGAAGCTTTCTTT	CATSRGRGNEDEAFF
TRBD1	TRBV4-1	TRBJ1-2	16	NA	TGCGCCAGCAGCCAGGCGAACAGGGGGCTTAACTATGGCTACACCTTC	CASSQANRGLNYGYTF
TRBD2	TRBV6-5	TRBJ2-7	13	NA	TGTGCCAGCTCGACTAGCGGGGCCTACGAGCAGTACTTC	CASSTSGAYEQYF
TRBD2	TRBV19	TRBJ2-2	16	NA	TGTGCCAGTACTAAGGAAAGGGCGGGAGGAATCGGGGAGCTGTTTTTT	CASTKERAGGIGELFF
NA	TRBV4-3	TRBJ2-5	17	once	TGCGCCAGCAGCCAAGATCTTAGGTGGGGGCATTTGGAGACCCAGTACTTC	CASSQDLRWGHLETQYF
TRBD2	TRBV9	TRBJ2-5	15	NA	TGTGCCAGCAGCGTTTCGGCGGGAGGGCCGGAGACCCAGTACTTC	CASSVSAGGPETQYF
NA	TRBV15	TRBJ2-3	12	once	TGTGCCTGGACGAGGGCGGGAGATACGCAGTATTTT	CAWTRAGDTQYF
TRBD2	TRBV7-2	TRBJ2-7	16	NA	TGTGCCAGCAGCGCAAACGGGGCCCGGGAGGGCTACGAGCAGTACTTC	CASSANGAREGYEQYF
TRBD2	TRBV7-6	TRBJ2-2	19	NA	TGTGCCAGCAGCTTGAGGACTAGTAAGACCCCTATAGGTGGCGGGGAGCTGTTTTTT	CASSLRTSKTPIGGGELFF
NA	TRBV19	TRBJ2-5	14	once	TGTGCCAGTAGTCCTCGGGGATTGGGGGAGACCCAGTACTTC	CASSPRGLGETQYF
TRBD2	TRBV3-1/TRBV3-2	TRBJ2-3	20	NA	TGTGCCAGCAGCCAAACTGCTAGGCTAGCGGGAGAAGCGGACACAGATACGCAGTATTTT	CASSQTARLAGEADTDTQYF
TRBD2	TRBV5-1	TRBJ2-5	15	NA	TGCGCCAGCAGCCCCGCCGCGGGAGTAGAGAAGACCCAGTACTTC	CASSPAAGVEKTQYF
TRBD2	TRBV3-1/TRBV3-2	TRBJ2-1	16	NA	TGTGCCAGCAGCCAAGATCTAGCGGGAGGGCCCTATGAGCAGTTCTTC	CASSQDLAGGPYEQFF
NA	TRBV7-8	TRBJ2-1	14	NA	TGTGCCAGCAGCTTAAGAGGGATCTACAATGAGCAGTTCTTC	CASSLRGIYNEQFF
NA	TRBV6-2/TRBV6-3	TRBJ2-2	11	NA	TGTGCCAGCAGCCACGGTGGGGAGCTGTTTTTT	CASSHGGELFF
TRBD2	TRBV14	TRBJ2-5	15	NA	TGTGCCAGCAGCCAAGGTCTAGCGGGAGCGGAGACCCAGTACTTC	CASSQGLAGAETQYF
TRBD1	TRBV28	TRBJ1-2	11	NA	TGTGCCAGCCAGGGGGAGTCGGGCTACACCTTC	CASQGESGYTF
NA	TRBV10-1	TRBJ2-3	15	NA	TGCGCCAGCAGTGAGTTGGTCACGGGCACAGATACGCAGTATTTT	CASSELVTGTDTQYF
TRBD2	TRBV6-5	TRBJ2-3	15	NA	TGTGCCAGCAGAGAGACTAGCGGGAGAACAGATACGCAGTATTTT	CASRETSGRTDTQYF